These T cell receptor beta chains were read from a single sample in a study of blood T cell repertoires in COVID-19. TCRdb keeps only in-frame clones here, not all; method: immunoSEQ multiplex PCR. The sample includes 250,000 to 300,000 clones, about nine tenths of them seen just once. Input material: peripheral blood. These receptor sequences come from a woman aged 40-49 years who had recovered from COVID-19. CDR3s leave out the opening cysteine and the closing phenylalanine or tryptophan.

V	CDR3
TRBV10-3	AMNDRGHTGELF
TRBV6-5	ASSSTGGLGDNEQF
TRBV2	ASSPQGLGTEAF
TRBV5-1	ASSVTSGSASYEQY
TRBV5-6	ASSLGHSRGKEYGYT
TRBV13	ASSETARGNTIY
TRBV7-9	ASSPQGFAETQY
TRBV4-2	ASSQEQAYGYT
TRBV2	ASSEAPTTYEQY
TRBV6-5	ASKAASNQPQH
TRBV28	ASTPYREGPQDEQF
TRBV6-1	ASSETGRVYEQY
TRBV3-1/TRBV3-2	ASSRWGGQTSGRANTQY
TRBV29-1	SVEVSSGTDEQY
TRBV19	ASSKTQGSNQPQH
TRBV7-9	ASSLGEGLDYGYT
TRBV27	ASSLSFLGDSPLH
TRBV6-5	ASSWTGGTDTQY
TRBV28	ASSFHPGTGGKETQY
TRBV27	ASSWGGTGELF
TRBV7-9	ASSPQGSGEAF
TRBV5-4	ASSRGGNNSPLH
TRBV7-9	ASSQRTGGGYT
TRBV6-1	ASSVVRGKLSGANVLT
TRBV7-9	ASSSDRSYEQY
TRBV3-1/TRBV3-2	ASSPIAGAETQY
TRBV4-2	ASSGELAGALPGELF
TRBV10-3	AISGLQGNEQF
TRBV20-1	SASSSGGNNYEQY
TRBV3-1/TRBV3-2	ASSQGLAVSLGETQY
TRBV29-1	SAQGMRDGATEAF
TRBV27	ASSNRTSESYNEQF
TRBV25-1	ASRSPGANTEAF
TRBV3-1/TRBV3-2	ASSHGTPNEQF
TRBV18	ASSPPNSQETQY
TRBV3-1/TRBV3-2	ASSPSGAGEQY
TRBV5-1	ASSLALAGVSEDTQY
TRBV27	ASSVGRKNTEAF
TRBV7-2	ASSLGLAGVETQY
TRBV10-3	AISDPVGRHSYEQY
TRBV5-1	ASSLAVGQSSYNEQF
TRBV3-1/TRBV3-2	ASSPPTGAGANVLT
TRBV19	ASSRGSDLYNEQF